These T cell receptor beta chains were read from a single sample in a study of control samples from healthy donors and cancer patients. Only in-frame clones appear in the TCRdb table, and some are missing; sequencing was by immunoSEQ multiplex PCR. This sample has around 110,000 clones, with 88% found just once. Sequencing used blood. The source is a woman in her 70s in good health. CDR3s include the opening cysteine and the closing phenylalanine or tryptophan. The order of the fields is clone size, J gene, D gene, V gene, CDR3 DNA, CDR3 protein. The D gene is left open where the match is weak. Expanded clones get a size class; other rows say once, few or many, or leave the size out.

size: -; J: TRBJ2-7; D: -; V: TRBV27; DNA: TGTGCCAGCAGTTTACATGGCAAAACCTACGAGCAGTACTTC; CDR3: CASSLHGKTYEQYF
size: -; J: TRBJ2-2; D: TRBD1; V: TRBV5-5; DNA: TGTGCCAGCAGCTGGGGACAGGGGTTCACCGGGGAGCTGTTTTTT; CDR3: CASSWGQGFTGELFF
size: -; J: TRBJ2-5; D: -; V: TRBV7-2; DNA: TGTGCCAGCAGCCCCGGACAGCAAGAGACCCAGTACTTC; CDR3: CASSPGQQETQYF
size: -; J: TRBJ2-3; D: TRBD2; V: TRBV19; DNA: TGTGCCAGTAGTCCACTAGCGGGGAACACAGATACGCAGTATTTT; CDR3: CASSPLAGNTDTQYF
size: -; J: TRBJ1-1; D: -; V: TRBV5-6; DNA: TGTGCCAGCAGCTTGGCCTCAAGTAGGGTTGAAGCTTTCTTT; CDR3: CASSLASSRVEAFF
size: -; J: TRBJ2-5; D: TRBD2; V: TRBV11-2; DNA: TGTGCCAGCAGCTTGCCGAGCGGGGGGGCCGCCTCGGAGACCCAGTACTTC; CDR3: CASSLPSGGAASETQYF
size: -; J: TRBJ1-1; D: TRBD1; V: TRBV3-1/TRBV3-2; DNA: TGTGCCAGCAGCCAAGGACAGGGCAAAGCTTTCTTT; CDR3: CASSQGQGKAFF
size: -; J: TRBJ1-2; D: -; V: TRBV3-1/TRBV3-2; DNA: TGTGCCAGCAGCCAATATGGGGGTAACTATGGCTACACCTTC; CDR3: CASSQYGGNYGYTF
size: -; J: TRBJ1-1; D: TRBD1; V: TRBV3-1/TRBV3-2; DNA: TGTGCCAGCAGCCGGCAGCTACCGGGACAGGGGGCGGTAACTGAAGCTTTCTTT; CDR3: CASSRQLPGQGAVTEAFF
size: -; J: TRBJ1-1; D: -; V: TRBV11-2; DNA: TGTGCCACGAGATATAGGGAAGCGGGGTCCGGCGGGGCTTTCTTT; CDR3: CATRYREAGSGGAFF
size: -; J: TRBJ2-3; D: TRBD2; V: TRBV5-1; DNA: TGCGCCAGCAGAACCGGACTAGCGGGGTCAGATACGCAGTATTTT; CDR3: CASRTGLAGSDTQYF
size: -; J: TRBJ2-2; D: TRBD1; V: TRBV24-1; DNA: TGTGCCACCAGTGATCGGACAGGGTCAAACACCGGGGAGCTGTTTTTT; CDR3: CATSDRTGSNTGELFF
size: -; J: TRBJ2-7; D: TRBD1; V: TRBV5-1; DNA: TGCGCCAGCAGCTCCACTACAGGGGGAAGAAGCGAGCAGTACTTC; CDR3: CASSSTTGGRSEQYF
size: -; J: TRBJ2-1; D: -; V: TRBV6-6; DNA: TGTGCCAGCAGGGGCTCCTACAATGAGCAGTTCTTC; CDR3: CASRGSYNEQFF
size: -; J: TRBJ1-3; D: -; V: TRBV20-1; DNA: TGCAGTGCTAGTGGCGTAAGCTACGGAAACACCATATATTTT; CDR3: CSASGVSYGNTIYF
size: -; J: TRBJ1-6; D: -; V: TRBV6-1; DNA: TGTGCCAGCAGTGAAGAGACAGGTTGGCCACCCCTCCACTTT; CDR3: CASSEETGWPPLHF
size: -; J: TRBJ2-5; D: -; V: TRBV11-2; DNA: TGTGCCAGCAGCTTGGGCCGATTGGAGACCCAGTACTTC; CDR3: CASSLGRLETQYF
size: -; J: TRBJ1-1; D: -; V: TRBV7-9; DNA: TGTGCCAGCAGGGACTGGACAGTGCAAGCTGAAGCTTTCTTT; CDR3: CASRDWTVQAEAFF
size: -; J: TRBJ2-2; D: -; V: TRBV10-3; DNA: TGTGCCATCCCAGCAACTGGAGGCGGGGAGAACACCGGGGAGCTGTTTTTT; CDR3: CAIPATGGGENTGELFF
size: -; J: TRBJ2-3; D: -; V: TRBV4-2; DNA: TGTGCCAGCAGCCAAGGACAGGCCGAAGATACGCAGTATTTT; CDR3: CASSQGQAEDTQYF
size: -; J: TRBJ1-1; D: -; V: TRBV3-1/TRBV3-2; DNA: TGTGCCAGCAGTCATAACGGGGCGGGTACTGAAGCTTTCTTT; CDR3: CASSHNGAGTEAFF
size: -; J: TRBJ1-6; D: -; V: TRBV25-1; DNA: TGTGCCAGCAGTGAATACGGGCAGGGGCACTCACCCCTCCACTTT; CDR3: CASSEYGQGHSPLHF
size: -; J: TRBJ1-2; D: -; V: TRBV19; DNA: TGTGCCAGTAGTATAGGTCGGAGCTATGGCTACACCTTC; CDR3: CASSIGRSYGYTF
size: -; J: TRBJ1-4; D: TRBD1; V: TRBV19; DNA: TGTGCCAGTAGCGACAGGGGTCGGAGTGAAAAACTGTTTTTT; CDR3: CASSDRGRSEKLFF
size: -; J: TRBJ1-2; D: -; V: TRBV6-5; DNA: TGTGCCAGCAGTCGGGGCGCGACGGGTAACTATGGCTACACCTTC; CDR3: CASSRGATGNYGYTF
size: -; J: TRBJ2-1; D: -; V: TRBV29-1; DNA: TGCAGCGTTGCCCAATCACTAGGTGGCAATGAGCAGTTCTTC; CDR3: CSVAQSLGGNEQFF
size: -; J: TRBJ2-7; D: TRBD1; V: TRBV10-3; DNA: TGTGCCATCAGAGCAGACAGGGGCTACGAGCAGTACTTC; CDR3: CAIRADRGYEQYF
size: -; J: TRBJ1-4; D: TRBD1; V: TRBV6-4; DNA: TGTGCCAGCAGTGAGGGGACAGGGAGTGAAAAACTGTTTTTT; CDR3: CASSEGTGSEKLFF
size: -; J: TRBJ2-3; D: -; V: TRBV3-1/TRBV3-2; DNA: TGTGCCAGCAGCCTCGTCACAGATACGCAGTATTTT; CDR3: CASSLVTDTQYF
size: -; J: TRBJ1-1; D: TRBD1; V: TRBV5-3; DNA: TGTGCCAGAAGCCCCGGGACAGGGGGTCTCACAGTTGAAGCTTTCTTT; CDR3: CARSPGTGGLTVEAFF
size: -; J: TRBJ2-7; D: TRBD2; V: TRBV11-1; DNA: TGTGCCAGCAGCTTAGGAGCTAGCGGGGGACAGTACGAGCAGTACTTC; CDR3: CASSLGASGGQYEQYF
size: -; J: TRBJ1-1; D: TRBD1; V: TRBV15; DNA: TGTGCCACCAGCAGAGATCGGACAGGGGCGGGCACTGAAGCTTTCTTT; CDR3: CATSRDRTGAGTEAFF
size: -; J: TRBJ1-5; D: TRBD1; V: TRBV27; DNA: TGTGCCAGCAGTTTATTTTCAGGGGGAAATCAGCCCCAGCATTTT; CDR3: CASSLFSGGNQPQHF
size: -; J: TRBJ2-5; D: -; V: TRBV12-5; DNA: TGTGCTAGTGGAGGGGAGACCCAGTACTTC; CDR3: CASGGETQYF
size: -; J: TRBJ2-7; D: -; V: TRBV6-5; DNA: TGTGCCAGCAGTTACTCCTTCGGCGGGGTCAGCGACGAGCAGTACTTC; CDR3: CASSYSFGGVSDEQYF
size: -; J: TRBJ1-2; D: -; V: TRBV3-1/TRBV3-2; DNA: TGTGCCAGCAGCCAAGAAATAGGGGCGCGGGGCTACACCTTC; CDR3: CASSQEIGARGYTF
size: -; J: TRBJ2-1; D: -; V: TRBV24-1; DNA: TGTGCCACCAGTGGGTCAGGTTCTAGCTCCTACAATGAGCAGTTCTTC; CDR3: CATSGSGSSSYNEQFF
size: -; J: TRBJ1-1; D: -; V: TRBV10-3; DNA: TGTGCCATCAGGAACCAGGGAAGGGGCGGCATGAACACTGAAGCTTTCTTT; CDR3: CAIRNQGRGGMNTEAFF
size: -; J: TRBJ1-5; D: -; V: TRBV6-6; DNA: TGTGCCAGCAGTTACTCAAGTAGCAATCAGCCCCAGCATTTT; CDR3: CASSYSSSNQPQHF
size: -; J: TRBJ2-2; D: TRBD2; V: TRBV7-7; DNA: TGTGCCAGCAGCCCTCGGCCGGGGGGGATCAACACCGGGGAGCTGTTTTTT; CDR3: CASSPRPGGINTGELFF
size: -; J: TRBJ1-1; D: TRBD1; V: TRBV2; DNA: TGTGCCAGCAGCACCGACAGGGGAACTGAAGCTTTCTTT; CDR3: CASSTDRGTEAFF
size: -; J: TRBJ1-3; D: TRBD1; V: TRBV7-2; DNA: TGTGCCAGCAGCCAAAAGTGGACAGGGGCTGGAAACACCATATATTTT; CDR3: CASSQKWTGAGNTIYF
size: few; J: TRBJ1-5; D: -; V: TRBV19; DNA: TGTGCCAGTAGACCCTATAGCAATCAGCCCCAGCATTTT; CDR3: CASRPYSNQPQHF
size: -; J: TRBJ2-1; D: -; V: TRBV7-2; DNA: TGTGCCAGCAGCCTGCTTTTGGTTGAGCAGTTCTTC; CDR3: CASSLLLVEQFF
size: -; J: TRBJ1-5; D: TRBD1; V: TRBV4-2; DNA: TGTGCCAGCAGACTCCCTAGGGCAGGGGGCTGTCAGCCCCAGCATTTT; CDR3: CASRLPRAGGCQPQHF
size: once; J: TRBJ1-2; D: -; V: TRBV27; DNA: TGTGCCAGCAGTCGCAGGGGCCCCTATGGCTACACCTTC; CDR3: CASSRRGPYGYTF
size: -; J: TRBJ1-1; D: -; V: TRBV15; DNA: TGTGCCACAGGAAAGAACACTGAAGCTTTCTTT; CDR3: CATGKNTEAFF
size: -; J: TRBJ1-2; D: TRBD1; V: TRBV29-1; DNA: TGCAGCGTTGGGGACAGTGGCTATGGCTACACCTTC; CDR3: CSVGDSGYGYTF
size: -; J: TRBJ1-4; D: -; V: TRBV4-1; DNA: TGCGCCAGCAGCCAAAATCTCGTAAAACTGTTTTTT; CDR3: CASSQNLVKLFF
size: -; J: TRBJ2-3; D: -; V: TRBV29-1; DNA: TGCAGCGTTGATCAGGGTACAGATACGCAGTATTTT; CDR3: CSVDQGTDTQYF